The 32 T cell receptor beta chains reported below all come from one sample, sequenced in a study of neoadjuvant nivolumab and ipilimumab in lung cancer. Clones were sequenced by immunoSEQ multiplex PCR, and TCRdb holds only the in-frame ones, with some missing. The table has 40,000 to 55,000 clones, approximately 90% seen once. The sequencing here drew on blood, taken before neoadjuvant nivolumab, alone or with ipilimumab. The source of these receptors is an adult with non-small cell lung cancer. Some clones in this sample may be carry-over from other donors' samples.

The rearrangement links TRBV7-6 to TRBJ2-5, with 8 bases identical to TRBD2. The V gene end was trimmed by 7 bases and the J gene end by 4 bases; junction bases not matched to a gene: 14. CDR3 length: 16 residues. Germline V gene lookup returns CDR1 SGHVS and CDR2 FNYEAQ. The CDR3 region is CASTLVSGRAGETQYF. The CDR3 bases are TGTGCCAGCACTCTCGTTTCCGGGAGGGCAGGAGAGACCCAGTACTTC.

This chain connects TRBV7-3 to TRBJ2-7, with D possibly being TRBD1 (6 bases). The CDR3 has 15 residues. V was pared by 3 bases and J by 3 bases, with 15 bases between. Germline V gene data show CDR1 as SGHTA and CDR2 as FQGTGA. CDR3 DNA: TGTGCCAGCAGCTTTGGGGGCAGTGGGGTCTACGAGCAGTACTTC. It is translated as CASSFGGSGVYEQYF.

V gene TRBV19 combines with J gene TRBJ2-5; D uncertain. The CDR3 is made up of 13 amino acids. Germline V gives CDR1 LNHDA, CDR2 SQIVND (reference sequence). The V gene lost 5 bases and the J gene lost 4 bases, with 11 bases spanning the gap. The CDR3 reads CASSQLVGETQYF. CDR3 nucleotide sequence: TGTGCCAGTAGTCAGTTAGTCGGAGAGACCCAGTACTTC.

This CDR3 is CASSQRQDRGYTF. The CDR3 DNA reads as TGTGCCAGCAGCCAACGACAGGACCGAGGCTACACCTTC. This rearrangement joins TRBV9 to TRBJ1-2; a weak D match, TRBD1 (6 bases). This CDR3 is built from 13 residues. V gave up 4 bases and J gave up 8 bases, with 15 bases separating them. The germline gives CDR1 SGDLS, CDR2 YYNGEE.

The chain employs TRBV2 and TRBJ1-1; no definite D call. The V gene's germline CDR1 is SNHLY and CDR2 FYNNEI. V lost 7 bases and J lost 0, with 9 bases in between. The CDR3 extends over 13 amino acids. CDR3 loop: CASNRLMNTEAFF. Here the CDR3 DNA reads TGTGCCAGCAATCGACTGATGAACACTGAAGCTTTCTTT.

The CDR3 nucleotides read TGTGCCAGCCTTCTCCAAGAGACCCAGTACTTC. Amino acids: CASLLQETQYF. This chain joins TRBV2 and TRBJ2-5; D call uncertain. The CDR3 runs to 11 residues. The V gene's germline CDR1 is SNHLY and CDR2 FYNNEI. V was clipped by 8 bases and J by 1 base, with 5 bases between them.

This clone has just one count. V gene TRBV5-1 combines with J gene TRBJ2-6; 7 bases agree with TRBD1. V lost 1 base, J lost 4 bases, and 8 bases stayed unmatched. This CDR3 is 17 amino acids long. Per germline, CDR1 SGHRS and CDR2 YFSETQ. CDR3 in DNA: TGCGCCAGCAGCTTGCTTAACAGGGGATCCGGGGCCAACGTCCTGACTTTC. This encodes CASSLLNRGSGANVLTF.

The rearrangement joins TRBV6-5 to TRBJ2-2, with TRBD1 as a possible D gene (6 bases). Trimming stripped 6 bases from V and 1 base from J, with 12 bases between. The V gene's germline CDR1 is MNHEY and CDR2 SVGAGI. The CDR3 has 15 amino acids. This chain's CDR3 is CASRTTGQNTGELFF. CDR3 sequence (DNA): TGTGCCAGCAGGACTACGGGACAGAACACCGGGGAGCTGTTTTTT.

This clone was observed a handful of times. V and J are TRBV30 and TRBJ2-6; 7 nucleotides match TRBD1. V trimming: 0 bases; J trimming: 0 bases; junction bases outside the gene matches: 5. Germline V gene lookup returns CDR1 GTSNPN and CDR2 SVGIG (reference sequence). The CDR3 covers 17 residues. CDR3 DNA sequence: TGTGCCTGGAGTGTTACGGGACAGCGCTCTGGGGCCAACGTCCTGACTTTC. This encodes CAWSVTGQRSGANVLTF.

The chain carries TRBV6-6 and TRBJ2-2; D is undetermined. Germline lookup yields CDR1 MNHNY and CDR2 SVGAGI (reference sequence). V lost 9 bases and J lost 4, with 12 bases in between. The CDR3 contains 13 residues. For the CDR3, the DNA is TGTGCCAGTGCCCCCTCGAGCACCGGGGAGCTGTTTTTT. Its translation: CASAPSSTGELFF.

The rearrangement uses TRBV6-5 and TRBJ2-7; 8 nucleotides align to TRBD2. Germline V CDR1 and CDR2: MNHEY, SVGAGI. The CDR3 runs 15 residues. V was clipped by 7 bases and J by 1 base; unmatched bases: 9. The chain's CDR3 is CASKSFTSGSYEQYF. The CDR3 DNA follows: TGTGCCAGCAAGTCTTTCACTAGCGGATCCTACGAGCAGTACTTC.

V and J are TRBV6-1 and TRBJ1-1; 10 nucleotides match TRBD1. The CDR3 totals 15 residues. V lost 11 bases, J lost 1 base, and 10 bases stayed unmatched. Germline V lookup: CDR1 MNHNS, CDR2 SASEGT. The CDR3 bases are TGTGCCGGCTGGGACAGGGGCTTTCCGAACACTGAAGCTTTCTTT. This translates into CAGWDRGFPNTEAFF.

V is TRBV11-2 and J is TRBJ2-5, with 8 bases lining up with TRBD2. V gave up 5 bases and J gave up 5 bases; unmatched junction bases: 10. The CDR3 is made up of 15 amino acids. The germline gives CDR1 SGHAT, CDR2 FQNNGV. CDR3 region: CASSPADGRGETQYF. The CDR3 DNA reads TGTGCCAGCAGCCCGGCGGACGGGAGGGGTGAGACCCAGTACTTC. The full variable domain, with the rest looked up from reference TRBV11-2 and TRBJ2-5, is EAGVAQSPRYKIIEKRQSVAFWCNPISGHATLYWYQQILGQGPKLLIQFQNNGVVDDSQLPKDRFSAERLKGVDSTLKIQPAKLEDSAVYLCASSPADGRGETQYFGPGTRLLVL.

The V call is TRBV7-9, the J call TRBJ1-4; a weak D match, TRBD1 (6 bases). This CDR3 has 14 amino acids. Germline CDR1 reads SEHNR; CDR2 reads FQNEAQ (reference sequence). Trimming pared 4 bases from V and 4 bases from J, leaving 10 bases between. The DNA of the CDR3 is TGTGCCAGCAGCTCACAGGGTGGTAATGAAAAACTGTTTTTT. It codes for CASSSQGGNEKLFF.

The chain uses TRBV5-1 and TRBJ2-7; no reliable D call. The V end was cut by 0 bases, the J end by 2 bases, with 9 bases between. Germline lookup yields CDR1 SGHRS and CDR2 YFSETQ. This CDR3 has 14 residues. CDR3 protein: CASSLARGTYEQYF. The CDR3, as DNA: TGCGCCAGCAGCTTGGCTCGAGGTACCTACGAGCAGTACTTC.

This clone was seen only once. The chain combines TRBV27 with TRBJ2-7, with D maybe TRBD1 (5 bases). Trimming removed 8 bases at V and 2 bases at J, with 13 bases between. This CDR3 is built from 13 residues. The germline V gene encodes CDR1 MNHEY and CDR2 SMNVEV (reference sequence). In nucleotides, the CDR3 is TGTGCCAGCGGCCGCATGGGGCCCTACGAGCAGTACTTC. Amino acids: CASGRMGPYEQYF.

The count of this clone is one. The chain employs TRBV6-5 and TRBJ1-4, with D maybe TRBD1 (6 bases). Between the trimmed V and J ends, which lost 10 bases and 3 bases, there was a span of 18 bases. The CDR3 is 15 amino acids. The germline CDR1 and CDR2 sequences are MNHEY and SVGAGI. The CDR3 protein is CATADGGLANEKLFF. The CDR3 DNA is TGTGCCACCGCCGACGGGGGGCTTGCTAATGAAAAACTGTTTTTT.

This sequence joins TRBV14 and TRBJ2-1; either TRBD1 or TRBD2 may fit D (5 bases each). The germline V gene has CDR1 SGHDN and CDR2 FVKESK. The length of the CDR3 is 14 residues. V lost 3 bases and J lost 4, with 10 bases in between. In nucleotides, the CDR3 is TGTGCCAGCAGCCACCGGGACGTATACAATGAGCAGTTCTTC. Translating gives CASSHRDVYNEQFF.

V gene TRBV5-4 combines with J gene TRBJ2-2, with 12 bases aligning to TRBD2. The CDR3 contains 17 residues. V lost 1 base and J lost 2; bases outside the gene matches: 3. The germline V gene has CDR1 SGHNT and CDR2 YYREEE (reference sequence). CDR3 nucleotide sequence: TGTGCCAGCAGCTTGTCGGGACTAGCGGGTAACACCGGGGAGCTGTTTTTT. Translated, it gives CASSLSGLAGNTGELFF.

This chain links TRBV7-9 with TRBJ1-2; maybe TRBD1 (5 bases). Germline CDR1 is SEHNR and CDR2 is FQNEAQ (reference sequence). Trimming took off 2 bases at V and 7 bases at J, with 11 bases between the two ends. There are 13 residues in the CDR3. The CDR3 sequence: CASSLRDEGGYTF. CDR3 nucleotide sequence: TGTGCCAGCAGCTTACGGGACGAGGGTGGCTACACCTTC.

This clone has a single count. The V gene is TRBV2, the J gene TRBJ2-2, with 7 nucleotides matching TRBD1. This CDR3 comprises 15 residues. Germline V gene sequence: CDR1 SNHLY, CDR2 FYNNEI. Losses at the gene ends were 5 bases for V and 2 bases for J; bases not matched to a gene: 5. The CDR3 here is CASSRDRTNTGELFF. The CDR3 DNA reads TGTGCCAGCAGTCGGGACAGAACAAACACCGGGGAGCTGTTTTTT.

The chain links TRBV19 to TRBJ2-5; 8 bases are a match to TRBD2. Germline V gene lookup returns CDR1 LNHDA and CDR2 SQIVND (reference sequence). This CDR3 has 15 amino acids. V gave up 4 bases and J gave up 3 bases; unmatched junction bases: 7. The CDR3 region has the DNA TGTGCCAGTAGTAGCCAGCGGGGGACCAAAGAGACCCAGTACTTC. Its translation is CASSSQRGTKETQYF.

The chain links TRBV9 to TRBJ1-2; D is perhaps TRBD1 (6 bases). Germline V CDR1 and CDR2: SGDLS, YYNGEE. There are 12 residues in the CDR3. The V end was cut by 4 bases, the J end by 5 bases, with 9 bases between. The CDR3 sequence is CASSQDRYGYTF. The CDR3 region has the DNA TGTGCCAGCAGCCAGGACAGATATGGCTACACCTTC.

This clone has a single count. This rearrangement joins TRBV4-3 to TRBJ1-2; TRBD1 is a possible D gene (5 bases). Germline V CDR1 and CDR2: LGHNA, YSLEER. V dropped 1 base and J dropped 4 bases, with 10 bases sitting between them. The length of the CDR3 is 14 residues. The CDR3 DNA follows: TGCGCCAGCAGCCAAGTAGGGCAGGGCTATGGCTACACCTTC. Protein: CASSQVGQGYGYTF.

The rearrangement uses TRBV10-3 and TRBJ2-5; D call uncertain. Germline CDR1 reads ENHRY; CDR2 reads SYGVKD. The CDR3 extends over 12 amino acids. V was shortened by 5 bases and J by 2 bases, with 6 bases between the two germline ends. DNA for the CDR3: TGTGCCATCAGTCGCCCTCAAGAGACCCAGTACTTC. It yields the protein CAISRPQETQYF.

The rearrangement uses TRBV7-9 and TRBJ1-5; D call uncertain. Germline V gene data show CDR1 as SEHNR and CDR2 as FQNEAQ (reference sequence). The CDR3 sequence is 16 residues long. Trimming took off 5 bases at V and 2 bases at J, with 16 bases between the two ends. CDR3 DNA: TGTGCCAGCAGCAAGGGCCTTGCGGGTGGCAATCAGCCCCAGCATTTT. Protein sequence: CASSKGLAGGNQPQHF.

This clone has only a few counts. This chain joins TRBV6-5 and TRBJ2-7; 8 bases are shared with TRBD1. Losses at the gene ends were 8 bases for V and 4 bases for J; bases not matched to a gene: 1. The CDR3 runs 11 residues. The germline V gene has CDR1 MNHEY and CDR2 SVGAGI. In nucleotides, the CDR3 is TGTGCCAGCGGACAGGGATACGAGCAGTACTTC. Its translation is CASGQGYEQYF.

The chain uses TRBV29-1 and TRBJ2-5; TRBD1 agrees at 7 bases. Unmatched junction bases numbered 12, after V lost 4 bases and J lost 4 bases. The CDR3 covers 15 residues. Germline V gene lookup returns CDR1 SQVTM and CDR2 ANQGSEA. CDR3 loop: CSVATTWTGGETQYF. As DNA, the CDR3 is TGCAGCGTTGCCACCACTTGGACAGGAGGAGAGACCCAGTACTTC.

The chain recombines TRBV29-1 with TRBJ2-1; the D gene is possibly TRBD1 (6 bases). The CDR3 length is 15 residues. Germline lookup yields CDR1 SQVTM and CDR2 ANQGSEA. V was pared by 0 bases and J by 5 bases, with 14 bases between. CDR3 region: CSVEDTAGAHNEQFF. CDR3 in DNA: TGCAGCGTTGAAGATACGGCAGGGGCCCACAATGAGCAGTTCTTC.

This clone turned up a few times. V is TRBV7-9 and J is TRBJ1-1, with D perhaps matching TRBD1 (5 bases). CDR3 length: 12 amino acids. Germline loops: CDR1 SEHNR, CDR2 FQNEAQ (reference sequence). Trimming left V 5 bases short and J 6 bases short, with 10 bases between. Written as DNA, the CDR3 is TGTGCCAGCAGCCGAGGGGCAGCTGAAGCTTTCTTT. This sequence encodes CASSRGAAEAFF.

The rearrangement joins TRBV4-2 to TRBJ2-5; TRBD1 might be the D (5 bases). CDR1 and CDR2 (germline): LGHNA, YNFKEQ. The CDR3 contains 15 residues. V lost 4 bases, J lost 1 base, and 13 bases lay in between. The CDR3 DNA reads TGTGCCAGCAGCCGGGGCCAGGGTCCCCAAGAGACCCAGTACTTC. It translates to CASSRGQGPQETQYF.

The chain uses TRBV9 and TRBJ2-3; 15 bases map to TRBD2. V gave up 3 bases and J gave up 0 bases; unmatched junction bases: 2. CDR3 length: 17 residues. Germline V gives CDR1 SGDLS, CDR2 YYNGEE. The CDR3 sequence is CASSGTSGRASTDTQYF. The CDR3 DNA reads TGTGCCAGCAGCGGGACTAGCGGGAGGGCGAGCACAGATACGCAGTATTTT.